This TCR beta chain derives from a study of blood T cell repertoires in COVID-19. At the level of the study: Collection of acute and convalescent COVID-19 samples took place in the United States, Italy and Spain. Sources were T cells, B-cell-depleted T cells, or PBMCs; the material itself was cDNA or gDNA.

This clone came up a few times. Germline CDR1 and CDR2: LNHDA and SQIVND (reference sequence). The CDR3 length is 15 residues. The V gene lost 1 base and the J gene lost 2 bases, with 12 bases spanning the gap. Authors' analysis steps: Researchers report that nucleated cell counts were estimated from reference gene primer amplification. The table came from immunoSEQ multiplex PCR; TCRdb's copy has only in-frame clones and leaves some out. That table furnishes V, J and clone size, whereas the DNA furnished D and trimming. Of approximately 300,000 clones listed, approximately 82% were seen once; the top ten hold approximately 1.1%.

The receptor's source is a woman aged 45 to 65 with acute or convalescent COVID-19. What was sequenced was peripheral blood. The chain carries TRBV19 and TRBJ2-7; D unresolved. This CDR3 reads CASSIGQDITYEQYF. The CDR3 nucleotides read TGTGCCAGTAGTATAGGGCAGGATATCACCTACGAGCAGTACTTC.